The 26 T cell receptor beta chains reported below all come from one sample, sequenced in a study of regulatory T cells in long-lasting Graves disease. Libraries of TCR beta came from iRepertoire HTBI primers plus Arm-PCR of CDR3 regions. MiXCR, run by TCRdb on the multiplex PCR reads, gives a single entry per CDR3 protein. The sample lists about 540,000 distinct CDR3 sequences; about 13% were seen once. The time point is: newly diagnosed GD, antithyroid drugs for less than 3 months. After RNA was extracted from PBMCs, the TCR library was made from it. The same data also contributed to another study, on T cells in Graves' hyperthyroidism and ophthalmopathy.

Sequencing used peripheral blood mononuclear cells (PBMCs), obtained at new diagnosis, from a patient treated with antithyroid drugs. Every receptor here comes from a man younger than 40 with Graves disease.

This clonotype was picked up many times. The chain is built from TRBV18 and TRBJ2-3; possibly TRBD1 or TRBD2 for D (6 bases each). The germline V gene has CDR1 KGHSH and CDR2 LQKENI. The germline V and J ends were trimmed by 3 bases and 3 bases, with 13 bases remaining between them. CDR3 length: 15 amino acids. The CDR3 region is CASSPPGARTDTQYF. The CDR3 DNA reads as TGTGCCAGCTCACCGCCGGGGGCGAGGACAGATACGCAGTATTTT.

J is TRBJ1-6 and V is TRBV6-2 or TRBV6-3; maybe TRBD1 (5 bases). The CDR3 is 14 amino acids. V was trimmed by 10 bases and J by 2 bases, leaving 12 bases between them. CDR1 is MNHEY, CDR2 SVGEGT, per germline. The CDR3 protein is CAIQRDPYNSPLHF. The CDR3 bases are TGTGCCATTCAGAGGGACCCCTATAATTCACCCCTCCACTTT.

This clonotype is a singleton in its sample. Being one base from a much bigger clone, this may be a read error. The CDR3 reads CASSQEGTQETQFF. The CDR3, as DNA: TGTGCCAGCAGCCAAGAAGGGACCCAAGAGACCCAGTTCTTC. The chain uses TRBV3-1 and TRBJ2-1, with D perhaps assigned TRBD1 or TRBD2 (5 bases each). V was cut by 0 bases and J by 13 bases, with 16 bases left in between. The CDR3 has 14 residues. Germline V CDR1 and CDR2: LGHDT, YNNKEL (reference sequence).

The chain couples TRBV14 to TRBJ2-1, with 8 bases lining up with TRBD2. This CDR3 region has 14 residues. Germline values: CDR1 SGHDN, CDR2 FVKESK. Unmatched junction bases numbered 8, after V lost 5 bases and J lost 8 bases. CDR3: CASSALGTSYEQFF. In nucleotides, the CDR3 is TGTGCCAGCAGCGCCCTCGGGACTAGTTATGAGCAGTTCTTC.

This sequence joins TRBV12-3 or TRBV12-4 and TRBJ2-2; D call uncertain. V lost 3 bases and J lost 1, with 15 bases in between. The CDR3 runs 17 residues. The CDR3 spells CASSLEGRVGNTGELFF. The CDR3 region has the DNA TGTGCCAGCAGTTTGGAAGGGCGCGTAGGGAACACCGGGGAGCTGTTTTTT.

In DNA, the CDR3 is TGTGCCAGCTCACCTCTGGCGGGGACCCAGTACTTC. Translated, it gives CASSPLAGTQYF. The chain carries TRBV18 and TRBJ2-5; perhaps TRBD2 as D (5 bases). CDR1 and CDR2 from the germline V gene are KGHSH and LQKENI. The CDR3 totals 12 residues. V was shortened by 3 bases and J by 7 bases, with 9 bases between the two germline ends. Full variable domain (outside the CDR3, taken from reference TRBV18 and TRBJ2-5): NAGVMQNPRHLVRRRGQEARLRCSPMKGHSHVYWYRQLPEEGLKFMVYLQKENIIDESGMPKERFSAEFPKEGPSILRIQQVVRGDSAAYFCASSPLAGTQYFGPGTRLLVL.

This chain links TRBV5-1 with TRBJ2-1, with 7 bases fitting TRBD2. CDR3 length equals 18 residues. The V gene end was trimmed by 1 base and the J gene end by 4 bases; junction bases not matched to a gene: 14. Germline V lookup: CDR1 SGHRS, CDR2 YFSETQ. In nucleotides, the CDR3 is TGCGCCAGCAGCTTGTCGGAATGGGTAGCGGGCAAATACAATGAGCAGTTCTTC. Residues: CASSLSEWVAGKYNEQFF.

Notes on this clonotype: This may arise from a read error, as a much more abundant clone is one base away. J is TRBJ2-3 and V is TRBV28; TRBD2 is a possible D gene (5 bases). V gave up 4 bases and J gave up 1 base, with 9 bases separating them. Germline CDR1 is MDHEN and CDR2 is SYDVKM. The CDR3 spans 14 residues. This chain's CDR3 is CASSWELGTDTQYF. In DNA, the CDR3 is TGTGCCAGCAGTTGGGAGCTCGGCACAGATACGCAGTATTTT.

The V and J genes are TRBV18 and TRBJ2-7; TRBD2 aligns across 9 bases. The V segment lost 5 bases and the J segment 5 bases; nucleotides outside the gene matches: 13. This CDR3 is 16 amino acids long. Germline lookup yields CDR1 KGHSH and CDR2 LQKENI. CDR3 sequence: CASSITSAGGPNEQYF. The CDR3 DNA reads TGTGCCAGCTCAATAACTAGCGCGGGAGGGCCGAACGAGCAGTACTTC.

The chain employs TRBV19 and TRBJ2-3; 11 bases fit TRBD2. The CDR3 totals 15 residues. Germline V lookup: CDR1 LNHDA, CDR2 SQIVND (reference sequence). J was trimmed by 3 bases and V by 5 bases; bases with no gene match: 4. CDR3 DNA sequence: TGTGCCAGTAGTCCTAGCGGGAGGAGGACAGATACGCAGTATTTT. Translation gives CASSPSGRRTDTQYF.

The rearrangement links TRBV20-1 to TRBJ2-7; 13 positions match TRBD2. V was clipped by 3 bases and J by 2 bases; unmatched bases: 1. Germline CDR1 DFQATT, CDR2 SNEGSKA (reference sequence). This CDR3 contains 14 residues. The CDR3 bases are TGCAGTGCTAGCGGACTAGCGGGAGCCTACGAGCAGTACTTC. This encodes CSASGLAGAYEQYF.

This chain joins TRBV19 and TRBJ2-7; 8 bases map to TRBD2. V lost 6 bases and J lost 4; bases outside the gene matches: 14. The CDR3 totals 16 residues. CDR1 LNHDA and CDR2 SQIVND come from the germline V gene (reference sequence). CDR3 residues: CASSPSGSGSSYEQYF. The CDR3 DNA follows: TGTGCCAGTAGCCCCTCGGGAAGCGGGAGTAGTTACGAGCAGTACTTC. The variable domain in full, with the rest retrieved from reference TRBV19 and TRBJ2-7, is DGGITQSPKYLFRKEGQNVTLSCEQNLNHDAMYWYRQDPGQGLRLIYYSQIVNDFQKGDIAEGYSVSREKKESFPLTVTSAQKNPTAFYLCASSPSGSGSSYEQYFGPGTRLTVT.

In its sample, this clonotype was seen many times. This sequence joins TRBV20-1 and TRBJ2-7; D gene ambiguous. CDR3 length: 11 residues. Germline values: CDR1 DFQATT, CDR2 SNEGSKA (reference sequence). Trimming stripped 5 bases from V and 3 bases from J, with 8 bases between. This CDR3 is CSALNGYEQYF. For the CDR3, the DNA is TGCAGTGCTCTCAACGGCTACGAGCAGTACTTC.

This clonotype was observed many times. The CDR3 is CSARASGARRNQPQHF. CDR3 DNA: TGCAGTGCTCGGGCATCGGGGGCTCGGCGCAATCAGCCCCAGCATTTT. The chain is built from TRBV20-1 and TRBJ1-5, with D possibly TRBD1 on 6 matching bases. CDR1 is DFQATT, CDR2 SNEGSKA, per germline (reference sequence). CDR3 length equals 16 residues. The V and J ends lost 5 bases and 2 bases respectively, with 19 bases between them.

This clonotype has ten or more counts. The genes are TRBV27 and TRBJ1-1; D may be TRBD1 (6 bases). Germline V gene lookup returns CDR1 MNHEY and CDR2 SMNVEV (reference sequence). The CDR3 extends over 15 amino acids. Deletions cut 4 bases from V and 4 bases from J, with 16 bases between. DNA of the CDR3: TGTGCCAGCAGTTCGAAATACAGGGATCCCACTGAAGCTTTCTTT. Amino acids: CASSSKYRDPTEAFF.

This clonotype was seen ten or more times. The chain recombines TRBV3-1 with TRBJ2-3; 11 bases align to TRBD1. The germline V gene encodes CDR1 LGHDT and CDR2 YNNKEL (reference sequence). The CDR3 length is 15 residues. V lost 4 bases, J lost 6 bases, and 6 bases stayed unmatched. CDR3 protein: CASSPRDRGLDTQYF. The CDR3 DNA follows: TGTGCCAGCAGCCCCCGGGACAGGGGGTTGGATACGCAGTATTTT.

This clonotype appeared many times. The genes are TRBV28 and TRBJ2-7; TRBD1 matches at 10 bases. The CDR3 is 13 amino acids. The germline CDR1 and CDR2 sequences are MDHEN and SYDVKM. The junction had 3 bases not matched to a gene; V was cut back by 5 bases and J by 5 bases. The CDR3 sequence is CASSIGQGDEQYF. CDR3 in DNA: TGTGCCAGCAGTATCGGACAGGGGGACGAGCAGTACTTC. Looking up the rest from reference TRBV28 and TRBJ2-7 gives the full variable domain: DVKVTQSSRYLVKRTGEKVFLECVQDMDHENMFWYRQDPGLGLRLIYFSYDVKMKEKGDIPEGYSVSREKKERFSLILESASTNQTSMYLCASSIGQGDEQYFGPGTRLTVT.

This clonotype appeared many times. This chain joins TRBV6-1 and TRBJ2-5, with D possibly matching TRBD2 (6 bases). V was trimmed by 7 bases and J by 5 bases, leaving 20 bases between them. CDR3 length equals 15 residues. CDR1 and CDR2 from the germline V gene are MNHNS and SASEGT. Here the CDR3 DNA reads TGTGCCAGCACCCCGGTAGCGGCAAAGGGTGAGACCCAGTACTTC. This gives the protein CASTPVAAKGETQYF.

This clonotype was found many times. CDR3 sequence: CSVEGTSSTDTQYF. The CDR3 bases are TGCAGCGTTGAAGGAACTAGCAGCACAGATACGCAGTATTTT. The rearrangement uses TRBV29-1 and TRBJ2-3; weak D call: TRBD2 (6 bases). The CDR3 consists of 14 residues. Trimming pared 1 base from V and 0 bases from J, leaving 8 bases between. In germline, CDR1 is SQVTM, CDR2 ANQGSEA.

The chain combines TRBV24-1 with TRBJ2-2; a possible D gene is TRBD1 (6 bases). V was shortened by 7 bases and J by 10 bases, with 15 bases between the two germline ends. Germline CDR1 KGHDR, CDR2 SFDVKD. This CDR3 spans 13 amino acids. This chain's CDR3 is CATRGGSSPELFF. In DNA, the CDR3 is TGTGCCACCAGAGGGGGTAGCTCCCCGGAGCTGTTTTTT.

This clonotype has at least ten counts. The chain employs TRBV5-1 and TRBJ2-3; 7 bases are shared with TRBD1. The junction had 14 bases not matched to a gene; V was cut back by 4 bases and J by 0 bases. The CDR3 extends over 18 amino acids. Germline V gives CDR1 SGHRS, CDR2 YFSETQ. Here the CDR3 DNA reads TGCGCCAGCAGCAGGGGGACAGTTCGTGGTTCCAGCACAGATACGCAGTATTTT. This codes for CASSRGTVRGSSTDTQYF. Looking up the rest from reference TRBV5-1 and TRBJ2-3 gives the full variable domain: KAGVTQTPRYLIKTRGQQVTLSCSPISGHRSVSWYQQTPGQGLQFLFEYFSETQRNKGNFPGRFSGRQFSNSRSEMNVSTLELGDSALYLCASSRGTVRGSSTDTQYFGPGTRLTVL.

This clonotype was counted many times. The V gene is TRBV29-1, the J gene TRBJ2-7, with D possibly matching TRBD1 (6 bases). The CDR3 is made up of 17 amino acids. Trimming stripped 1 base from V and 0 bases from J, with 19 bases between. Germline V gene data show CDR1 as SQVTM and CDR2 as ANQGSEA. CDR3 amino acids: CSVEGGTGTPSSYEQYF. For the CDR3, the DNA is TGCAGCGTTGAAGGTGGAACCGGGACACCGAGCTCCTACGAGCAGTACTTC.

This clonotype was recorded many times. The V and J genes are TRBV11-2 and TRBJ2-2; D ambiguous. Trimming removed 7 bases at V and 3 bases at J, with 6 bases between. The CDR3 covers 12 residues. Germline CDR1 is SGHAT and CDR2 is FQNNGV. The CDR3 nucleotides read TGTGCCAGCAAGATAGACACCGGGGAGCTGTTTTTT. Translated, it gives CASKIDTGELFF.

Note on this clonotype: One base away lies a much larger clone, so this may be a sequencing read error. The CDR3 coding sequence is TGCAGTGCTATCGGCAACAATGAGCAGCTCTTC. It encodes CSAIGNNEQLF. The chain uses TRBV20-1 and TRBJ2-1; unclear D gene. The CDR3 spans 11 residues. Germline CDR1 reads DFQATT; CDR2 reads SNEGSKA (reference sequence).

The table lists this clonotype with a few counts. CDR3 loop: CASRPPLAGGSSGSYNEQFF. The DNA of the CDR3 is TGTGCCAGCAGACCACCCCTAGCGGGAGGATCCTCTGGTTCCTACAATGAGCAGTTCTTC. The genes are TRBV7-9 and TRBJ2-1, with 11 bases that match TRBD2. This CDR3 has 20 amino acids. V gave up 6 bases and J gave up 1 base; unmatched junction bases: 17. CDR1 and CDR2 from the germline V gene are SEHNR and FQNEAQ (reference sequence).

The table lists this clonotype with many counts. The CDR3 is CASSPSWGGRAYEQYF. CDR3 nucleotide sequence: TGTGCCAGCAGCCCGTCGTGGGGCGGGAGGGCATACGAGCAGTACTTC. This rearrangement joins TRBV3-1 to TRBJ2-7, with 9 bases aligning to TRBD2. This CDR3 comprises 16 residues. The ends lost 4 bases at V and 4 bases at J; junction bases unmatched: 11. Germline V CDR1 and CDR2: LGHDT, YNNKEL (reference sequence).